Sequencing of this T cell receptor beta chain was carried out in a study of blood T cell repertoires in COVID-19. For the study at large: Specimens from acute and convalescent COVID-19 originated in the United States, Italy and Spain.

Symptom resolution, clearance, or two negative PCRs marked donors in Cohort 3 as recovered. Trimming left V 2 bases short and J 3 bases short, with 23 bases between. The CDR3 loop spans 18 amino acids. Germline V CDR1 and CDR2: SGHTA, FQGNSA. Libraries were prepared by immunoSEQ multiplex PCR; TCRdb keeps only in-frame clonotypes and omits some of them. The data hold around 250,000 clones, with around 80% observed a single time. The sequenced sample consisted of PBMCs or T cells enriched from blood (not recorded which). The sequence came from a man aged 35 to 55 who had recovered from COVID-19. The V and J genes are TRBV7-2 and TRBJ2-7; no reliable D call. In DNA form, the CDR3 reads TGTGCCAGCAGCTTACAACCGTCCCCAGACTTTACGATCTACGAGCAGTACTTC. Translation: CASSLQPSPDFTIYEQYF.